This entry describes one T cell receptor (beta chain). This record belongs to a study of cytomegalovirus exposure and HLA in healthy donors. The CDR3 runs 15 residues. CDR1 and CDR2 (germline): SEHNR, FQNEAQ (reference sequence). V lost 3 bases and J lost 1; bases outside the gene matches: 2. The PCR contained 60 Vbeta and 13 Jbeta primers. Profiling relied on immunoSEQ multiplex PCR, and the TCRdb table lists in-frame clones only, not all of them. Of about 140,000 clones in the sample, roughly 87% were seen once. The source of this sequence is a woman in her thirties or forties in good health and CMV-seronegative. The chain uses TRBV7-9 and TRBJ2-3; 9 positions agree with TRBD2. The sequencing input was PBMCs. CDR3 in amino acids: CASSFSGGRTDTQYF. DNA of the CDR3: TGTGCCAGCAGCTTTAGCGGGGGCCGCACAGATACGCAGTATTTT.